One and the same sample provided the 27 T cell receptor beta chains below, sequenced in a study of cytomegalovirus exposure and HLA in healthy donors. PCR involved 60 Vbeta and 13 Jbeta primers. TCRdb's copy holds only in-frame clones and misses some; the assay was immunoSEQ multiplex PCR. The table lists 99,000 or so clones, about 9.5% of them singletons, with around 5.9% in the top ten. Sequences were obtained from PBMCs. The receptors were sampled from a man in his forties in good health and CMV-seropositive.

This clone appeared a few times. The chain links TRBV9 to TRBJ2-7; maybe TRBD2 (6 bases). V was clipped by 4 bases and J by 0 bases, with 17 bases between them. This CDR3 has 16 amino acids. Per the germline V gene, CDR1 is SGDLS and CDR2 is YYNGEE. CDR3 sequence reads: CASSHDSGVSSYEQYF. The CDR3 DNA reads TGTGCCAGCAGCCACGATAGCGGAGTTAGCTCCTACGAGCAGTACTTC.

V gene TRBV7-6 combines with J gene TRBJ2-6; tentative D call: TRBD1 (6 bases). The CDR3 has 16 residues. Trimming removed 4 bases at V and 2 bases at J, with 12 bases between. Looked up from germline, CDR1 is SGHVS and CDR2 is FNYEAQ. CDR3 DNA: TGTGCCAGCAGCTATATACAGGGCGCTGGGGCCAACGTCCTGACTTTC. It specifies CASSYIQGAGANVLTF.

The chain employs TRBV29-1 and TRBJ2-1; 10 nucleotides match TRBD2. The CDR3 has 15 residues. V was pared by 4 bases and J by 3 bases, with 6 bases of the junction left unmatched. Germline CDR1 reads SQVTM; CDR2 reads ANQGSEA. The CDR3 nucleotides are TGCAGCGTTGGGGGGACTAGCGTTGACTACAATGAGCAGTTCTTC. It codes for CSVGGTSVDYNEQFF.

This clone has only a few counts. The chain uses TRBV7-9 and TRBJ1-5; 7 nucleotides line up with TRBD1. There are 16 residues in the CDR3. Trimming took 4 bases from V and 2 from J; bases not matched to a gene: 8. Germline CDR1 reads SEHNR; CDR2 reads FQNEAQ (reference sequence). Written as DNA, the CDR3 is TGTGCCAGCAGCTACGGGACAGCCTCGGGCAATCAGCCCCAGCATTTT. This sequence encodes CASSYGTASGNQPQHF.

A few counts support this clone. The J gene is TRBJ1-1, the V gene TRBV29-1; D gene uncertain. Germline V gene data show CDR1 as SQVTM and CDR2 as ANQGSEA. The CDR3 spans 13 residues. The V end was cut by 7 bases, the J end by 0 bases, with 12 bases between. CDR3 coding DNA: TGCAGCGCGAACAGTCGAATGAACACTGAAGCTTTCTTT. This translates into CSANSRMNTEAFF. The variable domain in full, completed from reference TRBV29-1 and TRBJ1-1, reads SAVISQKPSRDICQRGTSLTIQCQVDSQVTMMFWYRQQPGQSLTLIATANQGSEATYESGFVIDKFPISRPNLTFSTLTVSNMSPEDSSIYLCSANSRMNTEAFFGQGTRLTVV.

The rearrangement links TRBV7-9 to TRBJ1-1, with 9 nucleotides matching TRBD1. The CDR3 runs to 14 residues. Unmatched junction bases numbered 5, after V lost 5 bases and J lost 4 bases. Germline assignment: CDR1 SEHNR and CDR2 FQNEAQ (reference sequence). The CDR3 DNA sequence: TGTGCCAGCAGCCGGGACAGGGCGAGCACTGAAGCTTTCTTT. Translated: CASSRDRASTEAFF.

The J gene is TRBJ2-2, the V gene TRBV4-2; the D gene is possibly TRBD2 (6 bases). The CDR3 sequence is 15 residues long. V was pared by 2 bases and J by 3 bases, with 10 bases between. Germline values: CDR1 LGHNA, CDR2 YNFKEQ. The CDR3 DNA is TGTGCCAGCAGCCAACATAGCGGAGACACCGGGGAGCTGTTTTTT. Amino acids: CASSQHSGDTGELFF.

This clone was seen more than once but under ten times. This chain links TRBV4-3 with TRBJ2-5, with TRBD2 matching 15 bases. The CDR3 runs 18 residues. Unmatched junction bases numbered 12, after V lost 6 bases and J lost 4 bases. Looked up from germline, CDR1 is LGHNA and CDR2 is YSLEER. CDR3 nucleotides: TGCGCCAGCAGTTTAGGACTAGCGGGAGGGCCGGGTAGAGAGACCCAGTACTTC. Amino acids: CASSLGLAGGPGRETQYF.

This clone has more than one count but fewer than ten. CDR3 nucleotides: TGTGCCATCAGTGCCCGGGGTAAGGATCCCGGGGAGCTGTTTTTT. Its translation is CAISARGKDPGELFF. The chain recombines TRBV10-3 with TRBJ2-2, with D perhaps TRBD2 (5 bases). The V end lost 4 bases, the J end lost 6 bases, and 15 bases lay between the germline ends. The CDR3 totals 15 residues. Germline lookup yields CDR1 ENHRY and CDR2 SYGVKD.

This rearrangement joins TRBV25-1 to TRBJ2-2; 8 bases agree with TRBD1. The CDR3 extends over 14 amino acids. The J segment lost 4 bases and the V segment lost 6 bases, leaving 4 bases of the junction unmatched. Germline V gene lookup returns CDR1 MGHDK and CDR2 SYGVNS. CDR3 nucleotide sequence: TGTGCCAGCAGAAGACAGGGGAGCACCGGGGAGCTGTTTTTT. As protein: CASRRQGSTGELFF.

This clone was counted a single time. The rearrangement links TRBV7-2 to TRBJ2-1; 12 nucleotides agree with TRBD2. With V trimmed by 0 bases and J by 14 bases, 8 bases remained unmatched. CDR3 length: 15 residues. Per germline, CDR1 SGHTA and CDR2 FQGNSA. Here the CDR3 DNA reads TGTGCCAGCAGCTTAGCGATTGCGACTAGCGGGAGCGAGTTCTTC. Translating gives CASSLAIATSGSEFF. Complete variable domain (other parts from reference TRBV7-2 and TRBJ2-1): GAGVSQSPSNKVTEKGKDVELRCDPISGHTALYWYRQSLGQGLEFLIYFQGNSAPDKSGLPSDRFSAERTGGSVSTLTIQRTQQEDSAVYLCASSLAIATSGSEFFGPGTRLTVL.

This clone was observed a few times. CDR3 residues: CASSAAGTRSTGELFF. CDR3 sequence (DNA): TGTGCCAGCAGTGCTGCGGGGACTAGATCAACCGGGGAGCTGTTTTTT. V gene TRBV6-4 combines with J gene TRBJ2-2, with 8 positions matching TRBD2. With 4 bases clipped from V and 5 bases from J, the junction kept 9 bases outside the gene matches. CDR1 is MRHNA and CDR2 is SNTAGT in the germline V gene. The CDR3 totals 16 residues.

For this clone: This specimen includes other DNA sequences encoding the same CDR3. V is TRBV6-1 and J is TRBJ1-1, with 9 bases fitting TRBD1. From germline, CDR1 is MNHNS and CDR2 SASEGT. This CDR3 is built from 12 residues. J gave up 7 bases and V 10 bases, and 7 bases lay outside the gene matches. The DNA for the CDR3 is TGTGCCACCATACAGGGGGCAAGTGAAGCTTTCTTT. It yields the protein CATIQGASEAFF.

The sample holds a few counts of this clone. The chain combines TRBV4-3 with TRBJ2-7; 11 nucleotides align to TRBD2. V was pared by 1 base and J by 4 bases, with 6 bases of the junction left unmatched. This CDR3 spans 16 amino acids. The V gene's germline CDR1 is LGHNA and CDR2 YSLEER. The CDR3 bases are TGCGCCAGCAGCCAAGTCCTAGCGGGAGGTGCGTACGAGCAGTACTTC. Amino acid sequence: CASSQVLAGGAYEQYF.

This chain uses TRBV11-3 with TRBJ2-7, with D possibly being TRBD2 (5 bases). CDR3 length equals 11 residues. V was cut by 6 bases and J by 6 bases, with 9 bases left in between. Per the germline V gene, CDR1 is SGHNT and CDR2 is YENEEA. The CDR3 spells CASRSAGEQYF. The CDR3 nucleotides read TGTGCCAGCAGATCCGCGGGCGAGCAGTACTTC. The variable domain in full, with the rest retrieved from reference TRBV11-3 and TRBJ2-7, is EAGVVQSPRYKIIEKKQPVAFWCNPISGHNTLYWYLQNLGQGPELLIRYENEEAVDDSQLPKDRFSAERLKGVDSTLKIQPAELGDSAVYLCASRSAGEQYFGPGTRLTVT.

This clone was counted only a few times. The chain employs TRBV7-9 and TRBJ2-5; D is unresolved. Trimming shortened V by 4 bases and J by 5 bases, and 8 bases separated the two germline ends. Germline V gene data show CDR1 as SEHNR and CDR2 as FQNEAQ (reference sequence). The CDR3 covers 12 residues. The CDR3 DNA is TGTGCCAGCAGCTGGGCCTCGGAGACCCAGTACTTC. Its protein product is CASSWASETQYF.

The rearrangement links TRBV9 to TRBJ2-1; 8 nucleotides agree with TRBD2. The ends lost 4 bases at V and 5 bases at J; junction bases unmatched: 8. The CDR3 sequence is 15 residues long. CDR1 and CDR2 (germline): SGDLS, YYNGEE. The CDR3 region is CASSPRTSSNNEQFF. The CDR3 DNA is TGTGCCAGCAGCCCCCGGACTAGCAGCAACAATGAGCAGTTCTTC.

Only a few counts were recorded for this clone. The chain links TRBV6-1 to TRBJ2-7, with TRBD1 matching over 8 bases. The J segment lost 4 bases and the V segment lost 2 bases, leaving 10 bases of the junction unmatched. The CDR3 is 16 residues long. Per the germline V gene, CDR1 is MNHNS and CDR2 is SASEGT. The CDR3 nucleotides are TGTGCCAGCAGTGAACAGGGGGCGCCTCGATGGTACGAGCAGTACTTC. This sequence encodes CASSEQGAPRWYEQYF.

The V call is TRBV11-2, the J call TRBJ2-7, with 7 bases fitting TRBD2. CDR3 length equals 14 residues. Per the germline V gene, CDR1 is SGHAT and CDR2 is FQNNGV. J gave up 4 bases and V 2 bases, and 5 bases lay outside the gene matches. The CDR3 coding sequence is TGTGCCAGCAGCTTAATGGGCGGGAGTTACGAGCAGTACTTC. Amino acid sequence: CASSLMGGSYEQYF. The variable domain in full, completed from reference TRBV11-2 and TRBJ2-7, reads EAGVAQSPRYKIIEKRQSVAFWCNPISGHATLYWYQQILGQGPKLLIQFQNNGVVDDSQLPKDRFSAERLKGVDSTLKIQPAKLEDSAVYLCASSLMGGSYEQYFGPGTRLTVT.

The rearrangement joins TRBV5-4 to TRBJ2-6; D might be TRBD2 (7 bases). The CDR3 runs to 17 residues. V lost 1 base to trimming and J lost 4 bases, with 15 bases between them. The germline V gene encodes CDR1 SGHNT and CDR2 YYREEE (reference sequence). The CDR3 DNA follows: TGTGCCAGCAGCTTGACCGGGGGGCAGTTCGGGGCCAACGTCCTGACTTTC. Translating it yields CASSLTGGQFGANVLTF.

This sequence joins TRBV28 and TRBJ1-5, with D maybe TRBD1 (6 bases). The ends were cut back, 6 bases at V and 9 bases at J, with 18 bases in the middle. CDR3 length: 14 amino acids. Germline CDR1 and CDR2: MDHEN and SYDVKM. CDR3 DNA: TGTGCCAGCAGCAAGGACACAGGGCTTATGCCCCAGCATTTT. Translating it yields CASSKDTGLMPQHF.

In its sample, this clone was seen a few times. This chain joins TRBV29-1 and TRBJ2-2; 7 bases agree with TRBD1. Germline CDR1 and CDR2: SQVTM and ANQGSEA. V shed 5 bases, J shed 4 bases, and the junction held 10 bases outside the gene matches. The CDR3 runs 15 residues. For the CDR3, the DNA is TGCAGCGTTTATGACCGGGACAGATCCACCGGGGAGCTGTTTTTT. It yields the protein CSVYDRDRSTGELFF.

A few counts support this clone. Different DNA sequences within this sample yield the same CDR3. This sequence joins TRBV5-8 and TRBJ2-7, with 8 nucleotides matching TRBD1. The CDR3 is made up of 15 amino acids. Trimming cost V 4 bases and J 1 base; bases outside gene matches: 7. The V gene's germline CDR1 is SGHTS and CDR2 YDEGEE. The CDR3 DNA reads as TGTGCCAGCAGCCGACAGGGGAGTAGTTCCTACGAGCAGTACTTC. Its translation is CASSRQGSSSYEQYF.

The chain uses TRBV7-2 and TRBJ1-3, with D unresolved. The CDR3 is made up of 14 amino acids. V dropped 5 bases and J dropped 0 bases, with 8 bases sitting between them. From germline, CDR1 is SGHTA and CDR2 FQGNSA. The chain's CDR3 is CASSPVSSGNTIYF. CDR3 in DNA: TGTGCCAGCAGCCCTGTGTCCTCTGGAAACACCATATATTTT.

The chain is built from TRBV7-9 and TRBJ2-1; 11 bases are shared with TRBD2. Germline V gene lookup returns CDR1 SEHNR and CDR2 FQNEAQ (reference sequence). J lost 8 bases, V lost 4 bases, and 10 bases had no gene match. This CDR3 contains 16 residues. CDR3 coding DNA: TGTGCCAGCAGCTCAATACTAGCGGGAGAAGTCTATGAGCAGTTCTTC. Amino acid sequence: CASSSILAGEVYEQFF.

The rearrangement uses TRBV28 and TRBJ2-7; 8 nucleotides align to TRBD1. The CDR3 is 15 residues long. Germline trimming cut 5 bases from V and 4 bases from J; bases unmatched to any gene: 10. Germline CDR1 MDHEN, CDR2 SYDVKM. This CDR3 reads CASSITGGRGYEQYF. The CDR3 DNA sequence: TGTGCCAGCAGTATCACAGGGGGTCGGGGGTACGAGCAGTACTTC.

This clone was detected a few times. The chain employs TRBV14 and TRBJ2-1; TRBD2 matches at 9 bases. CDR1 is SGHDN and CDR2 is FVKESK in the germline V gene. Losses at the gene ends were 4 bases for V and 0 bases for J; bases not matched to a gene: 1. The CDR3 spans 15 residues. The CDR3 spells CASSPLAGSYNEQFF. CDR3 coding DNA: TGTGCCAGCAGCCCACTAGCGGGCTCCTACAATGAGCAGTTCTTC.